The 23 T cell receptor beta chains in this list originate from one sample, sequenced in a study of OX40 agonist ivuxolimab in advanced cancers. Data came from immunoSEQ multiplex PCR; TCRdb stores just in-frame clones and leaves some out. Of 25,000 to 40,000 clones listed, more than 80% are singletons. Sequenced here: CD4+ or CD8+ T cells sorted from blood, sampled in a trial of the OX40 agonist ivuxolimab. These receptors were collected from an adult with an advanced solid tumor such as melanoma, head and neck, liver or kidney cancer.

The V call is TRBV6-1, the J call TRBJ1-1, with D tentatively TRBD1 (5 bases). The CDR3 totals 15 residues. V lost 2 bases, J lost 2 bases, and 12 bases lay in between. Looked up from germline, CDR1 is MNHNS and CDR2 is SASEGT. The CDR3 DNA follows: TGTGCCAGCAGTGAATTTGGGGGACCAAACACTGAAGCTTTCTTT. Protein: CASSEFGGPNTEAFF.

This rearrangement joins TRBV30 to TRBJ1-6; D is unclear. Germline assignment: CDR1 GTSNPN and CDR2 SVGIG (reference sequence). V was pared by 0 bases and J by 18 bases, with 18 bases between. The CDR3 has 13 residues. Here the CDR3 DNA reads TGTGCCTGGAGTGTACGGAGAAATTCGGAGACCCACTTT. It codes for CAWSVRRNSETHF.

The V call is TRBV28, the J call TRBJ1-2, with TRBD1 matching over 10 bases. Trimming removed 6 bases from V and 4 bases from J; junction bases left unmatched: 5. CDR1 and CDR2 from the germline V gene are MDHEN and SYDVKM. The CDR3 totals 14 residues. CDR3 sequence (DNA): TGTGCCAGCAGGGGGACAGGGGCGATCTATGGCTACACCTTC. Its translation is CASRGTGAIYGYTF.

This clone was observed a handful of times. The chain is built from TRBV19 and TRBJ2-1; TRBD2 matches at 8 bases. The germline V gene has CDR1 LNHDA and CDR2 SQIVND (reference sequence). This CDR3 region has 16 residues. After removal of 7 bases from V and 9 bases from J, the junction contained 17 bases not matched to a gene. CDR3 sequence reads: CASKGGRGVKGSEQFF. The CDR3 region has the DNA TGTGCCAGTAAGGGTGGGCGGGGGGTAAAAGGGAGTGAGCAGTTCTTC.

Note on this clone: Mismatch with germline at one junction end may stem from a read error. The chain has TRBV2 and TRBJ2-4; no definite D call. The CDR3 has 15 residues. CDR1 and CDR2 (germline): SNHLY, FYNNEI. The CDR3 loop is CASGDGAPAKNIQYF. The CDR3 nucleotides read TGTGCCAGCGGTGACGGTGCCCCAGCCAAAAACATTCAGTACTTC. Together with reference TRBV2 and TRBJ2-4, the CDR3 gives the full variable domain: EPEVTQTPSHQVTQMGQEVILRCVPISNHLYFYWYRQILGQKVEFLVSFYNNEISEKSEIFDDQFSVERPDGSNFTLKIRSTKLEDSAMYFCASGDGAPAKNIQYFGAGTRLSVL.

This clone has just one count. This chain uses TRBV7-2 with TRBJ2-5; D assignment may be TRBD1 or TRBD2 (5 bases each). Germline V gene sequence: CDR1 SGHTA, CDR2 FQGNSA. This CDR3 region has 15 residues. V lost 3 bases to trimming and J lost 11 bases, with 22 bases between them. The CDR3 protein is CASSFPGRTLYEQYF. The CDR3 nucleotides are TGTGCCAGCAGCTTCCCGGGACGGACGCTTTATGAGCAGTACTTC. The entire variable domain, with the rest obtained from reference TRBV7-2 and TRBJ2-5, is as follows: GAGVSQSPSNKVTEKGKDVELRCDPISGHTALYWYRQSLGQGLEFLIYFQGNSAPDKSGLPSDRFSAERTGGSVSTLTIQRTQQEDSAVYLCASSFPGRTLYEQYFGPGTRLLVL.

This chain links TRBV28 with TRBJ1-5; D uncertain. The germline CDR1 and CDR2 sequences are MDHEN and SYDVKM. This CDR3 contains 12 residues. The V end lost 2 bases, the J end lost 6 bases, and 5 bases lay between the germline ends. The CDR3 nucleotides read TGTGCCAGCAGTTTAAGAGGTCAGCCCCAGCATTTT. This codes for CASSLRGQPQHF. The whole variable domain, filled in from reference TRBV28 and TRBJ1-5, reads DVKVTQSSRYLVKRTGEKVFLECVQDMDHENMFWYRQDPGLGLRLIYFSYDVKMKEKGDIPEGYSVSREKKERFSLILESASTNQTSMYLCASSLRGQPQHFGDGTRLSIL.

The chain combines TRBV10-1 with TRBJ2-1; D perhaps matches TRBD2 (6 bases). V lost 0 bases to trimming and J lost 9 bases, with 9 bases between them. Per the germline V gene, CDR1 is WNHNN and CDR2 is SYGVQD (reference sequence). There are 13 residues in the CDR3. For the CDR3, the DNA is TGCGCCAGCAGTGAGTCGGGGCGGGGTGAGCAGTTCTTC. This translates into CASSESGRGEQFF.

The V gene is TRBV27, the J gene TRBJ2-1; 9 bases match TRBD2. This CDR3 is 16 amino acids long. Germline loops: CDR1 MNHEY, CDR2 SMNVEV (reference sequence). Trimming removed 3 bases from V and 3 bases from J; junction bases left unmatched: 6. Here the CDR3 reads CASSFRAGGDYNEQFF. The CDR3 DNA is TGTGCCAGCAGTTTTCGAGCGGGAGGTGACTACAATGAGCAGTTCTTC.

The CDR3 bases are TGCAGTGCGATAAAAGAGACCCAGTACTTC. Translated: CSAIKETQYF. The chain is built from TRBV20-1 and TRBJ2-5, with D unresolved. The germline V gene has CDR1 DFQATT and CDR2 SNEGSKA (reference sequence). There are 10 residues in the CDR3. Trimming removed 6 bases at V and 3 bases at J, with 5 bases between.

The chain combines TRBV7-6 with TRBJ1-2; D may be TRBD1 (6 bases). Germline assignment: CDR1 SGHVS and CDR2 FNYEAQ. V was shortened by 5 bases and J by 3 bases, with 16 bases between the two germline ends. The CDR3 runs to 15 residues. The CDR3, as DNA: TGTGCCAGCAGCCCTTTTAGGTCAGGGGACTATGGCTACACCTTC. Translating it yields CASSPFRSGDYGYTF. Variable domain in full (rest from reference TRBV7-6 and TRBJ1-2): GAGVSQSPRYKVTKRGQDVALRCDPISGHVSLYWYRQALGQGPEFLTYFNYEAQQDKSGLPNDRFSAERPEGSISTLTIQRTEQRDSAMYRCASSPFRSGDYGYTFGSGTRLTVV.

DNA of the CDR3: TGTGCCAGCAGCGTAGAGAGCAACACTGAAGCTTTCTTT. Translating it yields CASSVESNTEAFF. This rearrangement joins TRBV9 to TRBJ1-1; D unresolved. The CDR3 length is 13 residues. Germline V gives CDR1 SGDLS, CDR2 YYNGEE. V was trimmed by 0 bases and J by 2 bases, leaving 5 bases between them.

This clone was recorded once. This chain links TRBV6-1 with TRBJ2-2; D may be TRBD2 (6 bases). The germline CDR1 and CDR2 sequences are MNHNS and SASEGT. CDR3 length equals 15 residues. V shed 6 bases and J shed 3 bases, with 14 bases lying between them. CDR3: CASSRRDAYTGELFF. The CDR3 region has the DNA TGTGCCAGCAGCCGGCGGGACGCATACACCGGGGAGCTGTTTTTT.

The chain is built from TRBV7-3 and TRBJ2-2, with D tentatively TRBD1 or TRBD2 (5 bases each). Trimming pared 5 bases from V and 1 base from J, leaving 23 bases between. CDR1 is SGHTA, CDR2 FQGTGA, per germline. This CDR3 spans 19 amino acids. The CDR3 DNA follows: TGTGCCAGCAGCATTACCGGTACACACAGGAGGCAGAACACCGGGGAGCTGTTTTTT. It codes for CASSITGTHRRQNTGELFF.

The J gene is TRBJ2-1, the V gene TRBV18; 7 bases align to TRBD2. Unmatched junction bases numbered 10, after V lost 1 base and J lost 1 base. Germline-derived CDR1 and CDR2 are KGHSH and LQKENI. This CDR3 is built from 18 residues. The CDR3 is CASSPRAGGGPSYNEQFF. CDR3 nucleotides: TGTGCCAGCTCACCACGTGCAGGCGGGGGACCTTCCTACAATGAGCAGTTCTTC.

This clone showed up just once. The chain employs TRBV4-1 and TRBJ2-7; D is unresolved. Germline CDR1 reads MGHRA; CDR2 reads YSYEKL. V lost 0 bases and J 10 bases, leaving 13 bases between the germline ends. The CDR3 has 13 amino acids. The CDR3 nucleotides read TGCGCCAGCAGCCAAGACAAGGGCAGTGAACAGTACTTC. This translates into CASSQDKGSEQYF.

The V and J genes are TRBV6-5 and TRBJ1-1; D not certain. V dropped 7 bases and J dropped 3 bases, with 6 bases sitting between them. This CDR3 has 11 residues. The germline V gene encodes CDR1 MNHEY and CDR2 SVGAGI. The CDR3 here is CASIRDTEAFF. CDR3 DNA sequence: TGTGCCAGCATTCGGGACACTGAAGCTTTCTTT.

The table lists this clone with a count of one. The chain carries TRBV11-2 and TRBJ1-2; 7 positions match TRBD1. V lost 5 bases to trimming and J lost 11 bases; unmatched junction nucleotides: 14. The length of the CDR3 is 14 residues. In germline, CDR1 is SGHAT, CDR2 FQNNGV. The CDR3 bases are TGTGCCAGCAGCCAATACTCCTCCACAGGGGAATACACCTTC. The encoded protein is CASSQYSSTGEYTF.

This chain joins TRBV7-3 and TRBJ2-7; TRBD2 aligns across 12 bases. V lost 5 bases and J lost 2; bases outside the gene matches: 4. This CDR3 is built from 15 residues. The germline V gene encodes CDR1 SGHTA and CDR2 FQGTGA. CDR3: CASSGRTSGAYEQYF. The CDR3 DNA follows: TGTGCCAGCAGCGGTCGGACTAGCGGGGCCTACGAGCAGTACTTC.

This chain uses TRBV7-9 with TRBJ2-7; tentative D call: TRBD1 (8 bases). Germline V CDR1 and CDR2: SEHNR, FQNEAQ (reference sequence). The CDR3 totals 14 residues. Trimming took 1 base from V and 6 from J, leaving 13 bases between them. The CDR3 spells CASSLEQGGGEQYF. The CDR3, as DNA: TGTGCCAGCAGCTTAGAACAGGGGGGGGGCGAGCAGTACTTC.

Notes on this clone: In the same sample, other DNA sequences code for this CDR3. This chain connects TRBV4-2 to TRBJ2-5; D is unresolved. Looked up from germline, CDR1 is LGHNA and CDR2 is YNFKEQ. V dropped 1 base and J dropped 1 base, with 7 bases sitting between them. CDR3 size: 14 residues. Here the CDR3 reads CASSQGWGQETQYF. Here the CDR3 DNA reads TGTGCCAGCAGCCAAGGGTGGGGCCAAGAGACCCAGTACTTC.

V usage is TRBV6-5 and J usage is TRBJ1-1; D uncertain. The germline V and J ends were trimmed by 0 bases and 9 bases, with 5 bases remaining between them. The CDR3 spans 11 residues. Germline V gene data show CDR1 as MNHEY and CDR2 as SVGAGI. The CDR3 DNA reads TGTGCCAGCAGTTACTCGATTCAAGCTTTCTTT. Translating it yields CASSYSIQAFF.

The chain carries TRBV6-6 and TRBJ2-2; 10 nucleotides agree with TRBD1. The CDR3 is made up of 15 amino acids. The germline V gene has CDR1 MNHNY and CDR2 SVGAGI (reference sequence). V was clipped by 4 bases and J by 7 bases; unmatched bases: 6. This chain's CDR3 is CASSSGTGVVGELFF. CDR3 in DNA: TGTGCCAGCAGTTCCGGGACAGGGGTGGTCGGGGAGCTGTTTTTT.